The 10 T cell receptor beta chains reported below all come from one sample, sequenced in a study of human T cells and chemical hapten exposure. As to time point: patch test 1, 2 weeks after DPC sensitization. Treatment specified: therapeutic diphenylcyclopropenone sensitization with weekly scalp DPC. MiXCR, run by TCRdb on the RACE reads, gives a single entry per CDR3 protein. Among tens of thousands of distinct CDR3 sequences, over 9.5% were seen once, and the ten largest hold roughly 2.4%. Sequenced here: whole blood, sampled in connection with sensitization to the hapten diphenylcyclopropenone (DPC). Receptor source: a man aged 35 to 55 with alopecia areata. Some clones in this sample may be carry-over from other donors' samples.

This clonotype was recorded a few times. This rearrangement joins TRBV29-1 to TRBJ2-5, with 7 bases lining up with TRBD1. Per germline, CDR1 SQVTM and CDR2 ANQGSEA. After removal of 3 bases from V and 7 bases from J, the junction contained 5 bases not matched to a gene. The CDR3 runs 12 residues. CDR3 sequence reads: CSVDEGAGTQYF. CDR3 nucleotides: TGCAGCGTTGATGAGGGGGCTGGGACCCAGTACTTC.

The chain is built from TRBV20-1 and TRBJ2-3; possible D gene TRBD2, 7 bases. Germline lookup yields CDR1 DFQATT and CDR2 SNEGSKA (reference sequence). The CDR3 is made up of 14 amino acids. CDR3 coding DNA: TGCAGGGGGGGGCGAGCGGACCGCACAGATACGCAGTATTTT. This gives the protein CRGGRADRTDTQYF.

V is TRBV11-2 and J is TRBJ2-7; D gene ambiguous. The germline V gene encodes CDR1 SGHAT and CDR2 FQNNGV. Trimming shortened V by 6 bases and J by 1 base, and 13 bases separated the two germline ends. The CDR3 length is 14 residues. The CDR3 DNA reads as TGTGCCAGCAGTGAGGACCGCCTTTCCTACGAGCAGTACTTC. Protein product: CASSEDRLSYEQYF.

At least ten counts were recorded for this clonotype. The V gene is TRBV5-1, the J gene TRBJ2-7, with D possibly matching TRBD1 (5 bases). Germline-derived CDR1 and CDR2 are SGHRS and YFSETQ. The germline V and J ends were trimmed by 0 bases and 4 bases, with 14 bases remaining between them. The CDR3 spans 15 residues. In DNA, the CDR3 is TGCGCCAGCAGCTTGGCCTTAGGACAACGATACGAGCAGTACTTC. This sequence encodes CASSLALGQRYEQYF. The full variable domain, in which reference TRBV5-1 and TRBJ2-7 provide the parts outside the CDR3, is KAGVTQTPRYLIKTRGQQVTLSCSPISGHRSVSWYQQTPGQGLQFLFEYFSETQRNKGNFPGRFSGRQFSNSRSEMNVSTLELGDSALYLCASSLALGQRYEQYFGPGTRLTVT.

Only a few counts were recorded for this clonotype. The rearrangement links TRBV6-1 to TRBJ2-7, with unresolved D. CDR3 size: 16 residues. V lost 6 bases, J lost 0 bases, and 18 bases lay in between. Germline V lookup: CDR1 MNHNS, CDR2 SASEGT. The DNA for the CDR3 is TGTGCCAGCAGCTTAAGGCCGGAGTCGAGCTCCTACGAGCAGTACGTC. Residues: CASSLRPESSSYEQYV.

This clonotype was seen a handful of times. The J gene is TRBJ2-7, the V gene TRBV6-2 or TRBV6-3; D assignment may be TRBD1 or TRBD2 (5 bases each). The CDR3 consists of 14 residues. Per germline, CDR1 MNHEY and CDR2 SVGEGT. Trimming left V 7 bases short and J 4 bases short, with 17 bases between. Here the CDR3 reads CASMWDGSGYEQYV. CDR3 bases: TGTGCCAGCATGTGGGACGGATCGGGATACGAGCAGTACGTC.

This clonotype was counted between two and nine times. The rearrangement uses TRBV7-9 and TRBJ2-1; D unresolved. The V gene's germline CDR1 is SEHNR and CDR2 FQNEAQ (reference sequence). This CDR3 has 13 residues. Trimming cost V 10 bases and J 6 bases, with 16 bases left between them. The CDR3 DNA is TGTGCCAATTCGATAGGACCGCCCAATGAGCAGTTCTTC. This sequence encodes CANSIGPPNEQFF.

The rearrangement uses TRBV29-1 and TRBJ2-1, with TRBD2 matching over 7 bases. Germline loops: CDR1 SQVTM, CDR2 ANQGSEA. The J segment lost 5 bases and the V segment lost 4 bases, leaving 5 bases of the junction unmatched. The CDR3 is 13 residues long. Here the CDR3 reads CSVVVAGNNEQFF. The CDR3 bases are TGCAGCGTTGTGGTAGCGGGCAACAATGAGCAGTTCTTC.

V usage is TRBV19 and J usage is TRBJ2-5; unclear D gene. The CDR3 spans 14 residues. The germline V gene encodes CDR1 LNHDA and CDR2 SQIVND (reference sequence). V lost 3 bases and J lost 4, with 12 bases in between. In DNA form, the CDR3 reads TGTGCCAGTAGTATCGACCCAGTAGGAGAGACCCAGTACTTC. It specifies CASSIDPVGETQYF.

V usage is TRBV7-8 and J usage is TRBJ2-7; 8 positions agree with TRBD2. Germline-derived CDR1 and CDR2 are SGHVS and FQNEAQ. With 0 bases clipped from V and 4 bases from J, the junction kept 8 bases outside the gene matches. The CDR3 covers 16 residues. Here the CDR3 reads CASSLAISGASYEQYV. The CDR3 DNA sequence: TGTGCCAGCAGCTTAGCGATTAGCGGGGCTTCTTACGAGCAGTACGTC.